A single sample gave rise to the 21 T cell receptor beta chains below, sequenced in a study of CD8+ T cells in alopecia areata. RNA was extracted and reverse transcribed into cDNA as the sequencing template. The method was immunoSEQ multiplex PCR; TCRdb's version includes in-frame clones alone and lacks a portion of them. The sample has about 110,000 clones, none seen only once. The specimen was lesional skin. Receptors were obtained from a C3H/HeJ mouse with alopecia areata. This mouse strain has H2-k as its MHC haplotype.

This clone was seen many times. Mouse gene names apply. The read stops 4 residues short of the end of the CDR3; the missing end is completed from the germline J gene. The chain links TRBV1 to TRBJ2-1, with TRBD2 matching over 9 bases. Trimming removed 2 bases from V and 0 bases from J; junction bases left unmatched: 5. Germline V CDR1 and CDR2: NSQYPW, LRSPGD (reference sequence). This CDR3 comprises 17 residues. This chain's CDR3 is CTCSAHWGAHNYAEQFF. The CDR3 bases that were read are TGCACCTGCAGTGCACACTGGGGGGCCCATAACTATGCT.

This clone was detected only a few times. Mouse names are used for the genes. The read terminates 4 residues before the CDR3 end, so the remaining end is supplied by the germline J gene. The chain carries TRBV13-3 and TRBJ2-3; 11 nucleotides line up with TRBD2. V gave up 2 bases and J gave up 0 bases; unmatched junction bases: 5. This CDR3 comprises 17 residues. CDR1 is NNHDY and CDR2 is SYVADS in the germline V gene. CDR3 sequence reads: CASSDRTGGNSAETLYF. The CDR3 DNA, read in part, is TGTGCCAGCAGTGACAGGACTGGGGGGAATAGTGCAGAA.

This clone has more than one count but fewer than ten. All gene names here are mouse names. The read comes to an end 4 residues before the CDR3 does, leaving the germline J gene to fill in the end. This rearrangement joins TRBV19 to TRBJ2-2; the match to TRBD2 covers 7 bases. J was trimmed by 1 base and V by 2 bases; bases with no gene match: 2. The CDR3 length is 15 residues. The germline CDR1 and CDR2 sequences are FNHDT and SITEND (reference sequence). The CDR3 loop is CASSIWGKNTGQLYF. CDR3 DNA, as far as it was read: TGTGCCAGCAGTATCTGGGGGAAAAACACCGGG.

This clone has just a few counts. Genes and germline are mouse. Read sequence stops 4 residues before the CDR3 end, and the germline J gene provides the missing end. The chain links TRBV13-3 to TRBJ1-4; 7 bases are shared with TRBD1. Germline CDR1 is NNHDY and CDR2 is SYVADS. CDR3 length equals 15 residues. Trimming took 0 bases from V and 6 from J; bases not matched to a gene: 5. CDR3 sequence reads: CASSDVRDRDERLFF. CDR3 DNA, as far as it was read: TGTGCCAGCAGTGATGTCCGTGACAGGGACGAA.

This clone turned up a few times. These gene names are mouse names. The DNA ends 4 residues before the CDR3 does, and the rest of the CDR3 is filled in from the germline J gene. The V and J genes are TRBV1 and TRBJ2-1; 10 bases are a match to TRBD2. The CDR3 runs 17 residues. The V and J ends lost 0 bases and 2 bases, in that order; junction bases with no gene match: 4. CDR1 is NSQYPW, CDR2 LRSPGD, per germline (reference sequence). The part of the CDR3 DNA that was read is TGCACCTGCAGTGCAGATAAGGGACTGGGGTACTATGCT. As protein: CTCSADKGLGYYA. The CDR3 as a whole reads CTCSADKGLGYYAEQFF. Looking up the rest from reference TRBV1 and TRBJ2-1 gives the full variable domain: VTLLEQNPRWRLVPRGQAVNLRCILKNSQYPWMSWYQQDLQKQLQWLFTLRSPGDKEVKSLPGADYLATRVTDTELRLQVANMSQGRTLYCTCSADKGLGYYAEQFFGPGTRLTVL.

Comment on this clone: Each gene name is a mouse one. The read terminates 4 residues before the CDR3 end, so the remaining end is supplied by the germline J gene. This rearrangement joins TRBV17 to TRBJ1-4, with unresolved D. Germline CDR1 MNHDT, CDR2 YYDKIL. V was trimmed by 2 bases and J by 0 bases, leaving 4 bases between them. This CDR3 has 14 amino acids. The CDR3 bases that were read are TGTGCTAGCAGTAGATCAATTTCCAACGAA. Its translation: CASSRSISNE. The full CDR3 protein reads CASSRSISNERLFF. Full variable domain (remainder filled in from reference TRBV17 and TRBJ1-4): DTTVKQNPRYKLARVGKPVNLICSQTMNHDTMYWYQKKPNQAPKLLLFYYDKILNREADTFEKFQSSRPNNSFCSLYIGSAGLEYSAMYLCASSRSISNERLFFGHGTKLSVL.

This clone was picked up a small number of times. The genes are named according to mouse. The read finishes 4 residues shy of the CDR3 end, and the germline J gene is used to complete it. The genes are TRBV13-1 and TRBJ2-1; 10 nucleotides match TRBD2. The CDR3 is 14 residues long. Germline V gene lookup returns CDR1 NSHNY and CDR2 SYGAGN. CDR3 in amino acids: CASSGLGGRSEQFF. The CDR3 bases that were read are TGTGCCAGCAGTGGTCTGGGGGGGCGGTCT.

This clone was counted between two and nine times. There is a difference at residue 10 between the TCRdb protein and the DNA translation, so the protein given here was translated from the DNA. The listed genes are named as in mouse. The read gets to within 3 residues of the CDR3 end, and the germline J gene fills in the rest. The J gene is TRBJ1-6, the V gene TRBV13-3; D is unclear. TRBJ1-6 is an open reading frame whose function is uncertain. V lost 6 bases to trimming and J lost 3 bases, with 7 bases between them. Germline assignment: CDR1 NNHDY and CDR2 SYVADS. CDR3 length equals 13 residues. The CDR3 DNA, read in part, is TGTGCCAGCACCCCCAACTATAATTCGCCC. This encodes CASTPNYNSP. In full, the CDR3 reads CASTPNYNSPLYF.

This clone was detected many times. Gene names denote mouse genes. The CDR3 end lies 4 residues beyond the end of the read and is filled in from the germline J gene. The chain joins TRBV19 to TRBJ1-1; possibly TRBD1 for D (5 bases). Deletions cut 4 bases from V and 3 bases from J, with 10 bases between. The CDR3 is made up of 13 amino acids. Germline loops: CDR1 FNHDT, CDR2 SITEND (reference sequence). CDR3 in amino acids: CASSAGKYTEVFF. The sequenced part of the CDR3 DNA is TGTGCCAGCAGTGCAGGGAAGTACACA.

This clone was seen a handful of times. Mouse names are used for the genes. The CDR3 goes on 4 residues after the read ends, and that part is filled in from the germline J gene. The rearrangement joins TRBV19 to TRBJ2-2; D might be TRBD1 (5 bases). The CDR3 runs to 13 residues. Germline V gives CDR1 FNHDT, CDR2 SITEND (reference sequence). With 7 bases removed from V and 1 base from J, the gap between germline ends came to 8 bases. The part of the CDR3 DNA that was read is TGTGCCAGCGCGACAGAAAACACCGGG. Amino acid sequence: CASATENTG. The whole CDR3 protein reads CASATENTGQLYF.

Only a few counts were recorded for this clone. The gene names here belong to mouse. The CDR3 end lies 4 residues beyond the end of the read and is filled in from the germline J gene. The gene calls are TRBV13-3 and TRBJ2-7, with TRBD2 matching over 11 bases. The CDR3 is made up of 16 amino acids. J lost 0 bases, V lost 4 bases, and 6 bases had no gene match. Germline-derived CDR1 and CDR2 are NNHDY and SYVADS. The sequenced part of the CDR3 DNA is TGTGCCAGCAGTCACCGGGACTGGGGGAGCTCCTAT. It is translated as CASSHRDWGSSY. The CDR3 in full is CASSHRDWGSSYEQYF.

This clone occurred many times. The gene names here belong to mouse. The observed sequence ends 4 residues before the CDR3 terminus, with the missing tail filled in from the germline J gene. This sequence joins TRBV13-3 and TRBJ2-5; tentative D call: TRBD2 (6 bases). CDR3 length: 14 residues. Germline-derived CDR1 and CDR2 are NNHDY and SYVADS. V dropped 3 bases and J dropped 2 bases, with 10 bases sitting between them. CDR3 amino acids: CASSGETGQDTQYF. CDR3 DNA, as far as it was read: TGTGCCAGCAGTGGGGAGACTGGCCAAGAC.

Note on this clone: All gene names here are mouse names. This CDR3 is CASGDWGGGDTQYF. The sequenced CDR3 bases are TGTGCCAGCGGTGATTGGGGGGGCGGGGAC. The rearrangement links TRBV13-2 to TRBJ2-5, with 9 bases identical to TRBD2. The read terminates 4 residues ahead of where the CDR3 ends, so the germline J gene completes it. The CDR3 contains 14 residues. Germline CDR1 NNHNN, CDR2 SYGAGS (reference sequence).

On this clone: Genes and germline are mouse. The read halts 4 residues ahead of the CDR3 end, with the missing end drawn from the germline J gene. The chain carries TRBV1 and TRBJ1-4; 7 bases agree with TRBD1. The germline CDR1 and CDR2 sequences are NSQYPW and LRSPGD (reference sequence). V lost 4 bases, J lost 3 bases, and 2 bases stayed unmatched. The CDR3 totals 14 residues. The CDR3 region is CTCSVDRANERLFF. The CDR3 bases that were read are TGCACCTGCAGTGTCGACAGGGCCAACGAA.

This clone was found many times. Gene names denote mouse genes. The sample has other DNA sequences that encode this CDR3 too. The chain's CDR3 is CASSDAGTGGRDTQYF. Partial CDR3 DNA: TGTGCCAGCAGTGATGCCGGGACGGGGGGGAGAGAC. The V call is TRBV13-3, the J call TRBJ2-5, with 7 bases aligning to TRBD2. The read ends 4 residues shy of where the CDR3 ends; the end is completed using the germline J gene. Germline lookup yields CDR1 NNHDY and CDR2 SYVADS. The CDR3 loop spans 16 amino acids.

This clone was counted only a few times. Germline and genes: mouse. Coverage ceases 4 residues before the CDR3 finishes, and the germline J gene fills in the end. The chain couples TRBV13-3 to TRBJ2-5; TRBD2 matches at 14 bases. The CDR3 loop spans 16 amino acids. Germline V lookup: CDR1 NNHDY, CDR2 SYVADS. Unmatched junction bases numbered 5, after V lost 5 bases and J lost 3 bases. The part of the CDR3 DNA that was read is TGTGCCAGCAGCACCGGGACTGGGGGGGCGCAAGAC. Protein product: CASSTGTGGAQD. The whole CDR3 protein is CASSTGTGGAQDTQYF.

This clone was seen more than once but under ten times. The germline and genes are mouse ones. The read halts 4 residues ahead of the CDR3 end, with the missing end drawn from the germline J gene. This chain connects TRBV19 to TRBJ1-4; 9 nucleotides line up with TRBD1. This CDR3 is built from 13 residues. From germline, CDR1 is FNHDT and CDR2 SITEND (reference sequence). CDR3 bases read: TGTGCCAGCAGCCCGGGACAGGGCGAA. It translates to CASSPGQGE. The full CDR3 sequence reads CASSPGQGERLFF.

To note about this clone: Genes here carry mouse names. Read coverage stops 4 residues before the CDR3 terminus; the germline J gene supplies the remainder. V and J are TRBV13-3 and TRBJ2-3; unclear D gene. The CDR3 has 15 amino acids. Per germline, CDR1 NNHDY and CDR2 SYVADS. Deletions cut 4 bases from V and 0 bases from J, with 12 bases between. CDR3 DNA, as far as it was read: TGTGCCAGCAGTCCCCGCAGATCTAGTGCAGAA. This sequence encodes CASSPRRSSAE. The complete CDR3 reads CASSPRRSSAETLYF.

Comments on this clone: Mouse gene names and germline throughout. The observed sequence ends 4 residues before the CDR3 terminus, with the missing tail filled in from the germline J gene. The chain uses TRBV16 and TRBJ1-4; perhaps TRBD1 as D (5 bases). The germline V gene has CDR1 SGHSA and CDR2 FRNQAP. Trimming took 0 bases from V and 0 from J, leaving 8 bases between them. This CDR3 spans 16 amino acids. CDR3 DNA (partial): TGTGCAAGCAGCTTAGAGACAGATTTTTCCAACGAA. It is translated as CASSLETDFSNE. The entire CDR3 reads CASSLETDFSNERLFF.

This clone was counted a few times. The gene symbols are mouse symbols. CDR3 amino acids: CASSSRVGAEQFF. Incomplete CDR3 DNA: TGTGCCAGCAGTAGCAGGGTTGGTGCT. This sequence joins TRBV19 and TRBJ2-1; tentatively, D is TRBD1 (5 bases). The read terminates 4 residues ahead of where the CDR3 ends, so the germline J gene completes it. CDR3 length: 13 amino acids. With 3 bases removed from V and 6 bases from J, the gap between germline ends came to 10 bases. The germline gives CDR1 FNHDT, CDR2 SITEND (reference sequence).

This clone was detected ten times or more. These gene names are mouse names. CDR3 residues: CTCSERDWGYEQYF. CDR3 DNA, as far as it was read: TGCACCTGCAGTGAGAGGGACTGGGGCTAT. The gene calls are TRBV1 and TRBJ2-7; the match to TRBD2 covers 10 bases. The read gets to within 4 residues of the CDR3 end, and the germline J gene fills in the rest. The CDR3 has 14 residues. Trimming at V came to 4 bases and at J to 3 bases, leaving 3 bases not matched to a gene. The germline CDR1 and CDR2 sequences are NSQYPW and LRSPGD (reference sequence).